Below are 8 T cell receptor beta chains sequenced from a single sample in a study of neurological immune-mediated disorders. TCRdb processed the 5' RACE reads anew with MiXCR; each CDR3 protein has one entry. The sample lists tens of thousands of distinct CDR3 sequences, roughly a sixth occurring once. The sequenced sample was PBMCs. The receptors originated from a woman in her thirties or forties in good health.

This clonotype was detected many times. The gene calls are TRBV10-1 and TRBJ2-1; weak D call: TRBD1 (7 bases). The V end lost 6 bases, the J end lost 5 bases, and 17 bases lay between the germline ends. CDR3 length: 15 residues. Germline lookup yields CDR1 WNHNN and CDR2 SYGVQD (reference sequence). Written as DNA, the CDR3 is TGCGCCAGCAGCGTGGATCAGGGGGGTAACAATGAGCAGTTCTTC. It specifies CASSVDQGGNNEQFF.

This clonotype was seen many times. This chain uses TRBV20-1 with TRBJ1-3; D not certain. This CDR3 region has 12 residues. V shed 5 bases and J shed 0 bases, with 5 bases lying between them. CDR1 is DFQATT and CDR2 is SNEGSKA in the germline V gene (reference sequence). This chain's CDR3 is CSAYYSGNTIYF. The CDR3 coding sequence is TGCAGTGCTTATTACTCTGGAAACACCATATATTTT.

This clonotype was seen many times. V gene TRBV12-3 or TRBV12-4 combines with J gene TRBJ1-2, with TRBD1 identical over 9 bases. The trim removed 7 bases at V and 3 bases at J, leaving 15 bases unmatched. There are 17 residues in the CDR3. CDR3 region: CASTPFGPGQGDYGYTF. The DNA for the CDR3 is TGTGCCAGCACCCCCTTTGGTCCGGGACAGGGTGACTATGGCTACACCTTC.

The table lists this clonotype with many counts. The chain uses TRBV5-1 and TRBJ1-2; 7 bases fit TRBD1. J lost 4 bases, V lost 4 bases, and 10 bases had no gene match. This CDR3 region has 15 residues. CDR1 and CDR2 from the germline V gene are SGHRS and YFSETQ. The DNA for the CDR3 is TGCGCCAGCAGCCAGAACAGGGGTGGGGGCTATGGCTACACCTTC. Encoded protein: CASSQNRGGGYGYTF.

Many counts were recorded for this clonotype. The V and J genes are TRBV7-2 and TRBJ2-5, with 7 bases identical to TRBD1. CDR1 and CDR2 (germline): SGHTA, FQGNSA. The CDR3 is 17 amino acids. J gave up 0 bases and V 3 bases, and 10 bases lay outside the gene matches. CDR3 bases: TGTGCCAGCAGCTTTTTCCCAACAGGGGCGTACCAAGAGACCCAGTACTTC. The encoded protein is CASSFFPTGAYQETQYF.

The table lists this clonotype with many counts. Here the CDR3 reads CASTQPPLYGYTF. DNA for the CDR3: TGTGCCAGCACCCAACCCCCCCTCTATGGCTACACCTTC. The chain employs TRBV6-5 and TRBJ1-2; no clear D gene. The CDR3 loop spans 13 amino acids. V was shortened by 7 bases and J by 4 bases, with 13 bases between the two germline ends. Germline loops: CDR1 MNHEY, CDR2 SVGAGI.

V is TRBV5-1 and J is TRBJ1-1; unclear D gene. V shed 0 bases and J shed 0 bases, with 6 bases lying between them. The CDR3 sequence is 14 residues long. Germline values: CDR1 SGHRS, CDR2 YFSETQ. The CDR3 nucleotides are TGCGCCAGCAGCTTGGCAGCGCTGAACACTGAAGCTTTCTTT. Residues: CASSLAALNTEAFF. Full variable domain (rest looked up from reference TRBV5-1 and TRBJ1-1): KAGVTQTPRYLIKTRGQQVTLSCSPISGHRSVSWYQQTPGQGLQFLFEYFSETQRNKGNFPGRFSGRQFSNSRSEMNVSTLELGDSALYLCASSLAALNTEAFFGQGTRLTVV.

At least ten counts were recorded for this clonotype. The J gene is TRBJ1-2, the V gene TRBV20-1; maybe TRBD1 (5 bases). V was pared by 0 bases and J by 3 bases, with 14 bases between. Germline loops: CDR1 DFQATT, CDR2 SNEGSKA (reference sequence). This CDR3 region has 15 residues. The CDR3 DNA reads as TGCAGTGCTAGAGATCCGAGGGACGGAGACTATGGCTACACCTTC. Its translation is CSARDPRDGDYGYTF.